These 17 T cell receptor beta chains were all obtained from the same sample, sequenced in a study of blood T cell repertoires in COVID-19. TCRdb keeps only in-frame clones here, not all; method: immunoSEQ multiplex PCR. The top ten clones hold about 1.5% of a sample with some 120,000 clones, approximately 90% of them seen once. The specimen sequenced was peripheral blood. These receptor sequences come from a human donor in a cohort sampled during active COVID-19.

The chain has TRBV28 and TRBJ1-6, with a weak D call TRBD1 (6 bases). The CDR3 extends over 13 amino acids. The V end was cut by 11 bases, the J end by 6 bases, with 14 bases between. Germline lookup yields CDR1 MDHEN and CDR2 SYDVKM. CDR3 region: CAVEGVGNSPLHF. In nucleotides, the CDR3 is TGTGCCGTTGAGGGGGTAGGTAATTCACCCCTCCACTTT.

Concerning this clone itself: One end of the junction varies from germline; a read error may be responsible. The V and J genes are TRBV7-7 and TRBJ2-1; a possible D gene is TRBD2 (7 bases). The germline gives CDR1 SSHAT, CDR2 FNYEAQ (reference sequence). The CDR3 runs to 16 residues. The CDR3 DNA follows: TGTGCTAGCAGCTTAGTAGGGGGGGCGGATTACAATGAGCAGTTCTTC. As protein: CASSLVGGADYNEQFF. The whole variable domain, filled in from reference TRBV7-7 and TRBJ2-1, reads GAGVSQSPRYKVTKRGQDVTLRCDPISSHATLYWYQQALGQGPEFLTYFNYEAQPDKSGLPSDRFSAERPEGSISTLTIQRTEQRDSAMYRCASSLVGGADYNEQFFGPGTRLTVL.

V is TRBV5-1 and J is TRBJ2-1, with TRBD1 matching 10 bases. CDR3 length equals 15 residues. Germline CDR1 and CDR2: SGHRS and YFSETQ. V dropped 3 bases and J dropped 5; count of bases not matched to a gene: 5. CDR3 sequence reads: CASSSDRGLDNEQFF. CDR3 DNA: TGCGCCAGCAGCTCCGACAGGGGGCTGGACAATGAGCAGTTCTTC.

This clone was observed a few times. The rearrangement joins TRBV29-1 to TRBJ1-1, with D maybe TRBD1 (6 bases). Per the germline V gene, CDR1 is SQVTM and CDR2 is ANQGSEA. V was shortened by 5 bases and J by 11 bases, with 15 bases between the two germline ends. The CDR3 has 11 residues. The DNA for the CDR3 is TGCAGCGTTTGGTTGACTGGGGGCGCTTTCTTT. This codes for CSVWLTGGAFF.

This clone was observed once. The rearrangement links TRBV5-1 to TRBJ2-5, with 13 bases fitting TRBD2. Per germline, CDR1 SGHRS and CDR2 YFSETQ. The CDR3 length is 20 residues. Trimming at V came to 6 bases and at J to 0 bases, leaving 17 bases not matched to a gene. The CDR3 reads CASTLNPGGLAGSYQETQYF. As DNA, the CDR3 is TGCGCCAGCACCCTAAACCCCGGGGGACTAGCGGGATCGTACCAAGAGACCCAGTACTTC.

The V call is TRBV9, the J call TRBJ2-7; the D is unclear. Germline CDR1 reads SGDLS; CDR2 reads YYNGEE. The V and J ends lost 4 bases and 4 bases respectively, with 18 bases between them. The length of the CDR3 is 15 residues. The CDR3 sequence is CASSPGHSAVYEQYF. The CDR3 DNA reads TGTGCCAGCAGCCCTGGGCACTCAGCCGTTTACGAGCAGTACTTC.

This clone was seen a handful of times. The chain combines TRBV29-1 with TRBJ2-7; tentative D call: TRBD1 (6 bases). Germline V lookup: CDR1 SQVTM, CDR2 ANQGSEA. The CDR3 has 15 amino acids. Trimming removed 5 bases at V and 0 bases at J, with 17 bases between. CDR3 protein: CSVRGRGKSSYEQYF. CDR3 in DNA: TGCAGCGTTCGCGGCAGGGGAAAAAGCTCCTACGAGCAGTACTTC.

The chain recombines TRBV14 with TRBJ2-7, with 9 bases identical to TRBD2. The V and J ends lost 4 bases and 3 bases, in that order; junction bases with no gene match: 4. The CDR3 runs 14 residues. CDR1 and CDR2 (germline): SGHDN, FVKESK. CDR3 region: CASSLAGAHYEQYF. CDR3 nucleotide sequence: TGTGCCAGCAGCCTAGCGGGAGCCCACTACGAGCAGTACTTC.

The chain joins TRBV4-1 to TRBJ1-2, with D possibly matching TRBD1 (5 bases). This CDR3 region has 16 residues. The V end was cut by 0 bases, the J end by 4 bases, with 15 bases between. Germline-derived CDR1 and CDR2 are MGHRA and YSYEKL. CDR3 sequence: CASSQDPRAFIYGYTF. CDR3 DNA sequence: TGCGCCAGCAGCCAAGACCCCAGGGCCTTTATCTATGGCTACACCTTC.

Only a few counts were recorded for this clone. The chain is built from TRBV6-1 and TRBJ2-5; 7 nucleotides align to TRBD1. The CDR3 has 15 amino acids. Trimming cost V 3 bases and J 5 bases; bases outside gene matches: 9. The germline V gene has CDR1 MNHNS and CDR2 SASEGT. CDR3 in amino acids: CASSDALEGAETQYF. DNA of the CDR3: TGTGCCAGCAGTGATGCCCTTGAGGGGGCTGAGACCCAGTACTTC.

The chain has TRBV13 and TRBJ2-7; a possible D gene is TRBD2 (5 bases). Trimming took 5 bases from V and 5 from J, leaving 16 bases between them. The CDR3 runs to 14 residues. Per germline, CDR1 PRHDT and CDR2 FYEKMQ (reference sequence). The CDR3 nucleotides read TGTGCCAGCAGCCAGGACTCCCCGACCCACGAGCAGTACTTC. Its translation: CASSQDSPTHEQYF.

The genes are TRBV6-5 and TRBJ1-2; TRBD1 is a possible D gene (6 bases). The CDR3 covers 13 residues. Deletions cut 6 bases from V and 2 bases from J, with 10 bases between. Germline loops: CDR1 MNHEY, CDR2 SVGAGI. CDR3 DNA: TGTGCCAGCAGCGAGGGACACAACTATGGCTACACCTTC. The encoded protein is CASSEGHNYGYTF.

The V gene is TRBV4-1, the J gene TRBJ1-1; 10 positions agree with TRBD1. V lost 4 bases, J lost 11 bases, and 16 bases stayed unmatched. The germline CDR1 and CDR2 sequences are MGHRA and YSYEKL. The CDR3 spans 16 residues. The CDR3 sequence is CASSLTLTDRGESAFF. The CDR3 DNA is TGCGCCAGCAGCCTAACCCTAACGGACAGGGGGGAATCGGCTTTCTTT.

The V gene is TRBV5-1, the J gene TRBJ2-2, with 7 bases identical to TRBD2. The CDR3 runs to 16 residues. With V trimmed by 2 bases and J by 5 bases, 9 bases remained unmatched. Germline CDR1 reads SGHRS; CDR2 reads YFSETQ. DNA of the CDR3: TGCGCCAGCAGCTTCGATCCAGCGGGGAGGACCGGGGAGCTGTTTTTT. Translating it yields CASSFDPAGRTGELFF.

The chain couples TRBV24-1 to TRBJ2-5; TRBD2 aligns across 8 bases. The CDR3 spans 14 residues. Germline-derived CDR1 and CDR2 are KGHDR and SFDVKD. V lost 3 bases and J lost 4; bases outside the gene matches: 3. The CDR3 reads CATSDKGLAETQYF. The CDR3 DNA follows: TGTGCCACCAGTGATAAAGGACTAGCAGAGACCCAGTACTTC.

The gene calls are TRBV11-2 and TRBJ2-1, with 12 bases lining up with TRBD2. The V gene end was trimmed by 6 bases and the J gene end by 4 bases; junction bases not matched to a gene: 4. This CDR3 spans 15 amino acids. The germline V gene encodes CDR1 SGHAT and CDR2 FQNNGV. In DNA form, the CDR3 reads TGTGCCAGCAGTTCGACTAGCGGGGGATACAATGAGCAGTTCTTC. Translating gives CASSSTSGGYNEQFF.

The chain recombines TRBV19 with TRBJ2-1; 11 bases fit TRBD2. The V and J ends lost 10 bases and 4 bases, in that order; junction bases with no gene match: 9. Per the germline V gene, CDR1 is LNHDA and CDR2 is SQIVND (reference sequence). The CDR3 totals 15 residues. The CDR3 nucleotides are TGTGCCACTAGAGTTGGGACTAGCGGTTACAATGAGCAGTTCTTC. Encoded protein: CATRVGTSGYNEQFF.